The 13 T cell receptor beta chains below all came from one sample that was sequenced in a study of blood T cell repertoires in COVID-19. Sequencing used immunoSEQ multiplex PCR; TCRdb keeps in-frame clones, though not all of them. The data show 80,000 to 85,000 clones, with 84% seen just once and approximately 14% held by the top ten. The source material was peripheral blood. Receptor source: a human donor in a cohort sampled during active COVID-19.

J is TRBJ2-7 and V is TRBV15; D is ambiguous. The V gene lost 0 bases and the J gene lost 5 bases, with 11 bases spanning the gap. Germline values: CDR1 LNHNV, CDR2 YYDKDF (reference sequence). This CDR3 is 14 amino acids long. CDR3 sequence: CATSRDFSENEQYF. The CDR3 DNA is TGTGCCACCAGCAGAGATTTTAGTGAGAACGAGCAGTACTTC.

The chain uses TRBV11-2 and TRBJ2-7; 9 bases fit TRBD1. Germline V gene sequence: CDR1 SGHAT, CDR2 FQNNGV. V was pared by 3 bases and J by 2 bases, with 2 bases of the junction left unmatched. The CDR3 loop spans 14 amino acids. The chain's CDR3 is CASSFGTGTYEQYF. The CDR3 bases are TGTGCCAGCAGCTTCGGGACAGGGACCTACGAGCAGTACTTC.

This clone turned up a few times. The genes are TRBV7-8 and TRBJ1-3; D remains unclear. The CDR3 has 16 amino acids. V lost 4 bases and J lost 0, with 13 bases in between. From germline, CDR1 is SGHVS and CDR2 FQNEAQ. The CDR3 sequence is CASSSPQDNSGNTIYF. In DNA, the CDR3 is TGTGCCAGCAGCTCACCTCAGGATAACTCTGGAAACACCATATATTTT.

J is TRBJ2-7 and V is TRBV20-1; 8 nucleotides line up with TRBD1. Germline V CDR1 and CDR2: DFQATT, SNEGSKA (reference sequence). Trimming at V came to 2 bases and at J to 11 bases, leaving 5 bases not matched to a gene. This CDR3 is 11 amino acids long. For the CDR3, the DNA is TGCAGTGCTAGAACAGGGGGACTGGAGTACTTC. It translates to CSARTGGLEYF.

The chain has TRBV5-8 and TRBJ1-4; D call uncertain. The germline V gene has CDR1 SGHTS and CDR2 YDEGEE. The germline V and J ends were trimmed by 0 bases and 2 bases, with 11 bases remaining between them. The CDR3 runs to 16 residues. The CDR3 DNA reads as TGTGCCAGCAGCTTGGGCGCGGTAGAGACTAATGAAAAACTGTTTTTT. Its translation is CASSLGAVETNEKLFF.

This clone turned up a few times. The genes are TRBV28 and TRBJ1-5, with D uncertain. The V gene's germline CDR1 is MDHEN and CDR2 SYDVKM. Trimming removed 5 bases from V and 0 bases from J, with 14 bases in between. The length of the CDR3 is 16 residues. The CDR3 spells CASSPLTGNSNQPQHF. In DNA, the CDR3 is TGTGCCAGCAGTCCCCTGACGGGGAATAGCAATCAGCCCCAGCATTTT. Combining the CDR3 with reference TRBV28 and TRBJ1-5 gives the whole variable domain DVKVTQSSRYLVKRTGEKVFLECVQDMDHENMFWYRQDPGLGLRLIYFSYDVKMKEKGDIPEGYSVSREKKERFSLILESASTNQTSMYLCASSPLTGNSNQPQHFGDGTRLSIL.

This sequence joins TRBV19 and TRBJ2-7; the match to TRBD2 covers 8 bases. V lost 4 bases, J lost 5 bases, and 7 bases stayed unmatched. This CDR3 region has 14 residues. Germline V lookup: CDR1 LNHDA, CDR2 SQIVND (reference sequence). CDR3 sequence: CASSTRGGEDEQYF. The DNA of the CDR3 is TGTGCCAGTAGTACCCGGGGGGGCGAGGACGAGCAGTACTTC.

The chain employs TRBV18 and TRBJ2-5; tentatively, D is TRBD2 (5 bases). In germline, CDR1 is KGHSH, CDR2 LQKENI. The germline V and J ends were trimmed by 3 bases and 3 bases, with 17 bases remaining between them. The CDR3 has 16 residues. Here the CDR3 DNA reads TGTGCCAGCTCACCGCTTCCGTCGACGGGGAAAGAGACCCAGTACTTC. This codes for CASSPLPSTGKETQYF.

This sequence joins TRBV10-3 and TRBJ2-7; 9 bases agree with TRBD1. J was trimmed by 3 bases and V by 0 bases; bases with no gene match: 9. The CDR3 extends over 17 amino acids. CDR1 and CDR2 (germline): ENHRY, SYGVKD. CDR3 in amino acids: CAISESGTGRGYYEQYF. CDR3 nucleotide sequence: TGTGCCATCAGTGAGTCAGGGACAGGGAGAGGCTACTACGAGCAGTACTTC.

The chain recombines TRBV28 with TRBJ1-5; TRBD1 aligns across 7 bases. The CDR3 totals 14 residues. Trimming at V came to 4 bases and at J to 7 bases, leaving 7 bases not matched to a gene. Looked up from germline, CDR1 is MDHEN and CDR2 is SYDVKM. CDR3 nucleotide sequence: TGTGCCAGCAGTTCAACAGGGGACGGGCAGCCCCAGCATTTT. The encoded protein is CASSSTGDGQPQHF.

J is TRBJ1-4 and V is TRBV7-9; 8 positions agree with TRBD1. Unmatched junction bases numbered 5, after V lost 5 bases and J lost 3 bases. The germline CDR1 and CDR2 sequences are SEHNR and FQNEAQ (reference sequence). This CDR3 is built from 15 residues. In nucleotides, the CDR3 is TGTGCCAGCAGCCCCGGACAGGGCGCTAATGAAAAACTGTTTTTT. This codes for CASSPGQGANEKLFF.

The CDR3 region is CATTDRDLNYGYTF. CDR3 bases: TGCGCCACCACGGACAGGGACTTGAACTATGGCTACACCTTC. The chain carries TRBV10-2 and TRBJ1-2; 8 bases match TRBD1. The germline V gene has CDR1 WSHSY and CDR2 SAAADI. CDR3 length equals 14 residues. Trimming cost V 10 bases and J 2 bases; bases outside gene matches: 9.

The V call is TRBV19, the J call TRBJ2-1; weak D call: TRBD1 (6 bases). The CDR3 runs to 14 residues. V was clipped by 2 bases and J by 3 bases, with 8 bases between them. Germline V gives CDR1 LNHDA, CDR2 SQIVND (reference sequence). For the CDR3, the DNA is TGTGCCAGTAGTATACCAGGGGACTACAATGAGCAGTTCTTC. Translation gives CASSIPGDYNEQFF.